The 17 T cell receptor beta chains below all came from one sample that was sequenced in a study of T cells in Graves' hyperthyroidism and ophthalmopathy. RNA transcripts yielded amplified TCR beta CDR3 regions. TCR CDR3 regions were first amplified by RT-PCR with HTBI primers. TCRdb reanalysed the multiplex PCR reads using MiXCR and keeps one entry per CDR3 protein. The sample shows under 350,000 distinct CDR3 sequences, about a sixth of them seen only once. Sequencing was performed on blood. The receptors were gathered from an older woman with Graves' ophthalmopathy.

This clonotype appeared many times. The gene calls are TRBV3-1 and TRBJ1-1; the match to TRBD1 covers 10 bases. Germline CDR1 LGHDT, CDR2 YNNKEL (reference sequence). This CDR3 region has 13 residues. J gave up 10 bases and V 3 bases, and 5 bases lay outside the gene matches. The CDR3 DNA follows: TGTGCCAGCAGCCATGGCAGGACAGGGGGAGCTTTCTTT. It codes for CASSHGRTGGAFF.

In nucleotides, the CDR3 is TGTGCCAGCAGTTACTTCGGGCGGCCCCTGGCCAAAAACATTCAGTACTTC. It yields the protein CASSYFGRPLAKNIQYF. V gene TRBV6-9 combines with J gene TRBJ2-4; the D is unclear. Germline lookup yields CDR1 MNHGY and CDR2 SVAAGI. The CDR3 consists of 17 residues. V was shortened by 3 bases and J by 1 base, with 16 bases between the two germline ends.

This clonotype was detected many times. This sequence joins TRBV10-3 and TRBJ2-5; D perhaps matches TRBD2 (6 bases). This CDR3 is 13 amino acids long. The germline gives CDR1 ENHRY, CDR2 SYGVKD. The germline V and J ends were trimmed by 8 bases and 2 bases, with 12 bases remaining between them. This CDR3 reads CAIQAAGQETQYF. The DNA for the CDR3 is TGTGCCATCCAAGCGGCGGGACAAGAGACCCAGTACTTC.

This chain connects TRBV7-2 to TRBJ1-3; 7 bases fit TRBD1. After removal of 0 bases from V and 3 bases from J, the junction contained 5 bases not matched to a gene. Per the germline V gene, CDR1 is SGHTA and CDR2 is FQGNSA. This CDR3 is 16 amino acids long. The chain's CDR3 is CASSLASQGGGNTIYF. The CDR3 coding sequence is TGTGCCAGCAGCTTAGCGTCGCAGGGGGGTGGAAACACCATATATTTT. Full variable domain (outside the CDR3, taken from reference TRBV7-2 and TRBJ1-3): GAGVSQSPSNKVTEKGKDVELRCDPISGHTALYWYRQSLGQGLEFLIYFQGNSAPDKSGLPSDRFSAERTGGSVSTLTIQRTQQEDSAVYLCASSLASQGGGNTIYFGEGSWLTVV.

This chain connects TRBV25-1 to TRBJ1-6; 9 bases agree with TRBD1. CDR1 and CDR2 (germline): MGHDK, SYGVNS. The CDR3 is 17 amino acids. V shed 4 bases, J shed 0 bases, and the junction held 4 bases outside the gene matches. CDR3 sequence reads: CASSADRGFSYNSPLHF. The CDR3 DNA reads as TGTGCCAGCAGTGCGGACAGGGGTTTCTCCTATAATTCACCCCTCCACTTT.

This clonotype was counted a few times. This rearrangement joins TRBV25-1 to TRBJ1-5; 9 bases are shared with TRBD1. The CDR3 runs 16 residues. The junction had 6 bases not matched to a gene; V was cut back by 3 bases and J by 3 bases. Per the germline V gene, CDR1 is MGHDK and CDR2 is SYGVNS. CDR3 region: CASSDTRQGDNQPQHF. In nucleotides, the CDR3 is TGTGCCAGCAGTGATACCCGACAGGGGGACAATCAGCCCCAGCATTTT.

The rearrangement links TRBV28 to TRBJ2-7; 10 nucleotides align to TRBD2. The CDR3 length is 14 residues. Germline V gene data show CDR1 as MDHEN and CDR2 as SYDVKM. Trimming took 6 bases from V and 2 from J; bases not matched to a gene: 4. The DNA for the CDR3 is TGTGCCAGCAGGTCTAGCGGGGGCACCTACGAGCAGTACTTC. It is translated as CASRSSGGTYEQYF.

There are many counts of this clonotype. V is TRBV7-2 and J is TRBJ1-5; TRBD1 is a possible D gene (5 bases). The CDR3 is 15 residues long. V was cut by 4 bases and J by 2 bases, with 12 bases left in between. Germline CDR1 is SGHTA and CDR2 is FQGNSA. The CDR3 DNA is TGTGCCAGCAGCTCGAGCCCGACAGGCAATCAGCCCCAGCATTTT. Translating gives CASSSSPTGNQPQHF.

This clonotype was recorded many times. The chain recombines TRBV2 with TRBJ2-3, with D possibly matching TRBD2 (5 bases). The CDR3 spans 15 residues. V dropped 6 bases and J dropped 3 bases, with 16 bases sitting between them. Germline CDR1 reads SNHLY; CDR2 reads FYNNEI. The CDR3, as DNA: TGTGCCAGCAGGGCGGTAGCGAGTTGGACAGATACGCAGTATTTT. It codes for CASRAVASWTDTQYF.

This clonotype was counted only a few times. The CDR3 DNA is TGCAGCGTCTCCATACAGGATGTACGCTACACCTTC. Encoded protein: CSVSIQDVRYTF. This chain connects TRBV29-1 to TRBJ1-2, with D perhaps matching TRBD1 (5 bases). Germline V CDR1 and CDR2: SQVTM, ANQGSEA. This CDR3 spans 12 amino acids. Trimming shortened V by 6 bases and J by 9 bases, and 17 bases separated the two germline ends.

The chain is built from TRBV6-1 and TRBJ2-5; D possibly corresponds to TRBD1 (6 bases). Trimming removed 5 bases from V and 7 bases from J, with 11 bases in between. The CDR3 consists of 12 residues. CDR1 and CDR2 from the germline V gene are MNHNS and SASEGT. CDR3 nucleotide sequence: TGTGCCAGCAGTACAGGGTTGGGGACCCAGTACTTC. It encodes CASSTGLGTQYF.

This chain links TRBV4-2 with TRBJ1-2; D call uncertain. Per the germline V gene, CDR1 is LGHNA and CDR2 is YNFKEQ. V lost 0 bases and J lost 4, with 12 bases in between. This CDR3 has 15 residues. CDR3 coding DNA: TGTGCCAGCAGCCAAGACGTCGGCGGAACCTATGGCTACACCTTC. It yields the protein CASSQDVGGTYGYTF.

The table lists this clonotype with many counts. The CDR3 loop reads CASSRTEQYF. The CDR3, as DNA: TGTGCCAGCAGTAGGACAGAGCAGTACTTC. V and J are TRBV28 and TRBJ2-7; a possible D gene is TRBD1 (5 bases). Trimming cost V 5 bases and J 7 bases, with 6 bases left between them. Germline CDR1 is MDHEN and CDR2 is SYDVKM. This CDR3 is built from 10 residues.

This clonotype occurred many times. The V and J genes are TRBV6-5 and TRBJ2-5; D is possibly TRBD1 or TRBD2 (5 bases each). Germline V gene sequence: CDR1 MNHEY, CDR2 SVGAGI. The CDR3 runs to 15 residues. V lost 2 bases to trimming and J lost 5 bases, with 15 bases between them. DNA of the CDR3: TGTGCCAGCAGTTACCGGGGCGTGGGTTGGGAGACCCAGTACTTC. It encodes CASSYRGVGWETQYF.

The V and J genes are TRBV29-1 and TRBJ2-7, with TRBD2 matching 7 bases. The CDR3 contains 14 residues. The V gene's germline CDR1 is SQVTM and CDR2 ANQGSEA. The ends lost 7 bases at V and 6 bases at J; junction bases unmatched: 15. The CDR3 sequence: CSAARDYQPSEQYF. The CDR3 DNA reads TGCAGCGCCGCCCGGGACTACCAACCCTCCGAGCAGTACTTC.

This chain uses TRBV4-1 with TRBJ1-2, with TRBD1 matching 8 bases. Germline V gene sequence: CDR1 MGHRA, CDR2 YSYEKL. The CDR3 length is 13 residues. J lost 4 bases, V lost 6 bases, and 4 bases had no gene match. CDR3 sequence (DNA): TGCGCCAGCAGTACCCAGGGGGCCTATGGCTACACCTTC. It yields the protein CASSTQGAYGYTF.

This clonotype was picked up many times. The gene calls are TRBV10-1 and TRBJ2-1; D might be TRBD2 (5 bases). Looked up from germline, CDR1 is WNHNN and CDR2 is SYGVQD (reference sequence). Trimming left V 6 bases short and J 3 bases short, with 18 bases between. The CDR3 loop spans 16 amino acids. This CDR3 reads CASRRAPVYHYNEQFF. The CDR3 DNA follows: TGCGCCAGCAGGAGGGCGCCAGTTTATCACTACAATGAGCAGTTCTTC.